This T cell receptor (beta chain) was sequenced for a study of cytomegalovirus exposure and HLA in healthy donors. Comments on this clone: In the same sample, other DNA sequences code for this CDR3.

The assay was immunoSEQ multiplex PCR, and TCRdb's table has in-frame clones only and misses some. This table holds about 120,000 clones, 85% found once. Germline values: CDR1 SGHRS, CDR2 YFSETQ. V lost 2 bases and J 1 base, leaving 7 bases between the germline ends. This CDR3 contains 13 residues. The TCR originated in a woman between 25 and 40 years old in good health and CMV-seronegative. The material sequenced was PBMCs. The chain employs TRBV5-1 and TRBJ2-7; D might be TRBD1 (5 bases). The CDR3 DNA reads as TGCGCCAGCAGCTTTGACAGTTCCTACGAGCAGTACTTC. Amino acids: CASSFDSSYEQYF. The whole variable domain, filled in from reference TRBV5-1 and TRBJ2-7, reads KAGVTQTPRYLIKTRGQQVTLSCSPISGHRSVSWYQQTPGQGLQFLFEYFSETQRNKGNFPGRFSGRQFSNSRSEMNVSTLELGDSALYLCASSFDSSYEQYFGPGTRLTVT.